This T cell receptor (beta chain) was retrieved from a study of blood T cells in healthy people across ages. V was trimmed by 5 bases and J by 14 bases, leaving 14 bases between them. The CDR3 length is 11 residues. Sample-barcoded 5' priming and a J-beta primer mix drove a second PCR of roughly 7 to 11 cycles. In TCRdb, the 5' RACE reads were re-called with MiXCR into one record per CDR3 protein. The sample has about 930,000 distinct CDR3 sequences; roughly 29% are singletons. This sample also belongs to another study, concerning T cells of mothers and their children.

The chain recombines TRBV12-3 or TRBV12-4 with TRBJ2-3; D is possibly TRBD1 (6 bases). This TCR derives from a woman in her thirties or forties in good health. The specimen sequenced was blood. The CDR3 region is CASSPHGGRYF. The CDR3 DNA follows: TGTGCCAGCAGTCCCCATGGGGGCAGGTATTTT.